These 29 T cell receptor beta chains originate from one sample sequenced in a study of blood T cell repertoires in COVID-19. Sequenced by immunoSEQ multiplex PCR; TCRdb stores in-frame clones only, minus some. The data show about 250,000 clones, roughly 85% seen once. The sequenced material came from PBMCs or T cells enriched from blood (not recorded which). Source of these receptors: a woman aged 40 to 49 who had been exposed to COVID-19.

The rearrangement joins TRBV5-4 to TRBJ2-7; 15 bases agree with TRBD2. V dropped 0 bases and J dropped 2; count of bases not matched to a gene: 6. The CDR3 loop spans 18 amino acids. Germline V gene sequence: CDR1 SGHNT, CDR2 YYREEE (reference sequence). CDR3 sequence: CASSLAGTSGGSPYEQYF. In DNA form, the CDR3 reads TGTGCCAGCAGCTTGGCCGGGACTAGCGGGGGGTCGCCCTACGAGCAGTACTTC.

This clone came up a few times. The genes are TRBV5-1 and TRBJ1-2; D might be TRBD1 (5 bases). V gave up 0 bases and J gave up 4 bases, with 13 bases separating them. The germline gives CDR1 SGHRS, CDR2 YFSETQ. The CDR3 contains 15 residues. CDR3 in DNA: TGCGCCAGCAGCTTGGAGACAGCAAGGACCTATGGCTACACCTTC. Its protein is CASSLETARTYGYTF.

This chain links TRBV19 with TRBJ1-5; a weak D match, TRBD1 (5 bases). From germline, CDR1 is LNHDA and CDR2 SQIVND (reference sequence). This CDR3 comprises 14 residues. Deletions cut 4 bases from V and 5 bases from J, with 12 bases between. CDR3 in amino acids: CASSTHPRDQPQHF. The CDR3 DNA is TGTGCCAGTAGTACCCACCCCAGGGATCAGCCCCAGCATTTT.

The V call is TRBV10-3, the J call TRBJ2-3; a possible D gene is TRBD2 (6 bases). This CDR3 region has 14 residues. Trimming removed 6 bases at V and 2 bases at J, with 12 bases between. Germline loops: CDR1 ENHRY, CDR2 SYGVKD. The CDR3 DNA reads as TGTGCCATCAGCAAGGGACTTAACACAGATACGCAGTATTTT. Translating gives CAISKGLNTDTQYF.

The chain joins TRBV27 to TRBJ2-5; maybe TRBD2 (7 bases). Germline V gives CDR1 MNHEY, CDR2 SMNVEV (reference sequence). V was cut by 10 bases and J by 0 bases, with 18 bases left in between. This CDR3 contains 15 residues. The CDR3 sequence: CATGDPGGHQETQYF. The CDR3 coding sequence is TGTGCCACAGGGGATCCCGGGGGGCACCAAGAGACCCAGTACTTC.

Concerning this clone: Other DNA sequences within the sample encode an identical CDR3. The chain links TRBV5-1 to TRBJ1-1, with a tentative D call TRBD1 (6 bases). Germline V gene sequence: CDR1 SGHRS, CDR2 YFSETQ. The CDR3 spans 13 residues. Trimming left V 4 bases short and J 1 base short, with 8 bases between. The CDR3 bases are TGCGCCAGCAGCACGACAGGGAACACTGAAGCTTTCTTT. Translating gives CASSTTGNTEAFF.

This clone has a single count. The V and J genes are TRBV6-5 and TRBJ1-2, with TRBD1 matching over 8 bases. The CDR3 length is 15 residues. The ends lost 6 bases at V and 0 bases at J; junction bases unmatched: 6. The germline gives CDR1 MNHEY, CDR2 SVGAGI. CDR3 sequence (DNA): TGTGCCAGCAGACCGACAGGGGAGTCTAACTATGGCTACACCTTC. Its translation is CASRPTGESNYGYTF.

This clone occurred once. The same CDR3 is also encoded by other DNA sequences in this sample. J is TRBJ1-1 and V is TRBV6-1, with D perhaps matching TRBD1 (5 bases). The CDR3 loop spans 14 amino acids. Trimming removed 1 base at V and 1 base at J, with 7 bases between. Germline V gene sequence: CDR1 MNHNS, CDR2 SASEGT. CDR3 coding DNA: TGTGCCAGCAGTGAAGGAACAGGGAACACTGAAGCTTTCTTT. Amino acids: CASSEGTGNTEAFF.

This chain uses TRBV18 with TRBJ1-6; 7 bases are a match to TRBD1. V was pared by 6 bases and J by 3 bases, with 8 bases of the junction left unmatched. This CDR3 comprises 16 residues. The germline CDR1 and CDR2 sequences are KGHSH and LQKENI. This chain's CDR3 is CASSQTGNIYNSPLHF. In nucleotides, the CDR3 is TGTGCCAGCTCGCAGACAGGGAACATCTATAATTCACCCCTCCACTTT.

CDR3 in DNA: TGTGCCACCAGGATGGGACAGGGGTTAAACACTGAAGCTTTCTTT. Translation gives CATRMGQGLNTEAFF. This rearrangement joins TRBV24-1 to TRBJ1-1, with 10 bases matching TRBD1. Germline CDR1 is KGHDR and CDR2 is SFDVKD. The CDR3 is 15 amino acids. The V and J ends lost 7 bases and 2 bases, in that order; junction bases with no gene match: 6.

This clone was seen a handful of times. The chain is built from TRBV11-2 and TRBJ1-1; D is perhaps TRBD1 (6 bases). From germline, CDR1 is SGHAT and CDR2 FQNNGV. The CDR3 consists of 14 residues. Deletions cut 4 bases from V and 3 bases from J, with 12 bases between. CDR3 DNA: TGTGCCAGCAGCTACATACAGGGTTACACTGAAGCTTTCTTT. It translates to CASSYIQGYTEAFF.

V gene TRBV2 combines with J gene TRBJ1-1, with 8 bases identical to TRBD1. The germline V gene has CDR1 SNHLY and CDR2 FYNNEI. Trimming cost V 6 bases and J 5 bases; bases outside gene matches: 5. CDR3 length: 13 amino acids. The CDR3 loop reads CASRTGAGTEAFF. The DNA of the CDR3 is TGTGCCAGCAGGACAGGGGCGGGAACTGAAGCTTTCTTT.

The chain carries TRBV5-1 and TRBJ1-3, with no clear D. Germline V lookup: CDR1 SGHRS, CDR2 YFSETQ. The ends were cut back, 0 bases at V and 4 bases at J, with 11 bases in the middle. This CDR3 spans 15 amino acids. This CDR3 reads CASSLAREEGNTIYF. The CDR3 nucleotides read TGCGCCAGCAGCTTGGCCCGGGAAGAAGGAAACACCATATATTTT.

The chain joins TRBV5-4 to TRBJ1-1; D may be TRBD1 (5 bases). Trimming cost V 0 bases and J 3 bases, with 9 bases left between them. The CDR3 loop spans 14 amino acids. Per the germline V gene, CDR1 is SGHNT and CDR2 is YYREEE (reference sequence). In nucleotides, the CDR3 is TGTGCCAGCAGCTTGGACAGGAGAGACACTGAAGCTTTCTTT. Encoded protein: CASSLDRRDTEAFF.

The CDR3 region is CASRPRQLPGQGRFEQFF. The CDR3 nucleotides are TGTGCAAGTCGCCCCCGTCAACTTCCGGGACAGGGAAGGTTTGAGCAGTTCTTC. This chain joins TRBV12-2 and TRBJ2-1; the tabulated D call, TRBD1, remains unverified against the DNA. TRBV12-2 corresponds to a pseudogene. The CDR3 covers 18 residues.

This chain joins TRBV7-9 and TRBJ2-7, with 12 bases fitting TRBD1. From germline, CDR1 is SEHNR and CDR2 FQNEAQ (reference sequence). With V trimmed by 4 bases and J by 5 bases, 9 bases remained unmatched. This CDR3 is 16 amino acids long. The CDR3 bases are TGTGCCAGCAGCTCCCTAGGGACAGGGGGCATCGACGAGCAGTACTTC. It is translated as CASSSLGTGGIDEQYF. The variable domain in full, with the rest retrieved from reference TRBV7-9 and TRBJ2-7, is DTGVSQNPRHKITKRGQNVTFRCDPISEHNRLYWYRQTLGQGPEFLTYFQNEAQLEKSRLLSDRFSAERPKGSFSTLEIQRTEQGDSAMYLCASSSLGTGGIDEQYFGPGTRLTVT.

This sequence joins TRBV7-9 and TRBJ1-1; the D is unclear. The CDR3 covers 15 residues. Trimming cost V 1 base and J 4 bases, with 13 bases left between them. Per the germline V gene, CDR1 is SEHNR and CDR2 is FQNEAQ (reference sequence). The CDR3 protein is CASSLGLHPGTEAFF. CDR3 coding DNA: TGTGCCAGCAGCTTAGGGCTCCACCCTGGCACTGAAGCTTTCTTT.

V and J are TRBV25-1 and TRBJ1-5, with a possible D match to TRBD1 (5 bases). V was shortened by 6 bases and J by 0 bases, with 9 bases between the two germline ends. The CDR3 loop spans 14 amino acids. Germline V gene lookup returns CDR1 MGHDK and CDR2 SYGVNS. CDR3: CASSDSYSNQPQHF. The CDR3 region has the DNA TGTGCCAGCAGCGACAGTTATAGCAATCAGCCCCAGCATTTT.

This clone was found a few times. The J gene is TRBJ1-1, the V gene TRBV4-1; tentatively, D is TRBD1 (5 bases). The CDR3 has 14 residues. Per germline, CDR1 MGHRA and CDR2 YSYEKL. Trimming shortened V by 0 bases and J by 7 bases, and 12 bases separated the two germline ends. CDR3 loop: CASSQDGRQGEAFF. The DNA of the CDR3 is TGCGCCAGCAGCCAAGATGGAAGGCAGGGTGAAGCTTTCTTT.

The chain has TRBV5-1 and TRBJ2-7, with D perhaps TRBD2 (6 bases). The CDR3 has 14 residues. The germline V gene encodes CDR1 SGHRS and CDR2 YFSETQ. V lost 4 bases and J 2 bases, leaving 13 bases between the germline ends. The DNA for the CDR3 is TGCGCCAGCAGCACAGGAGGGGCCACCTACGAGCAGTACTTC. Translating it yields CASSTGGATYEQYF.

This clone was seen only a few times. This rearrangement joins TRBV5-4 to TRBJ1-2; 8 bases match TRBD1. Germline V gene lookup returns CDR1 SGHNT and CDR2 YYREEE (reference sequence). The length of the CDR3 is 15 residues. With 0 bases clipped from V and 7 bases from J, the junction kept 8 bases outside the gene matches. CDR3 in DNA: TGTGCCAGCAGCTTGGGGTCAGGGGGCTCCGTTGGCTACACCTTC. It yields the protein CASSLGSGGSVGYTF.

The rearrangement links TRBV12-3 or TRBV12-4 to TRBJ1-4; possibly TRBD1 for D (6 bases). Trimming left V 4 bases short and J 8 bases short, with 11 bases between. This CDR3 has 13 residues. This CDR3 reads CASSWTEAEKLFF. The CDR3 DNA follows: TGTGCCAGCAGTTGGACAGAGGCAGAAAAACTGTTTTTT.

V is TRBV24-1 and J is TRBJ2-7; TRBD1 matches 7 bases. Germline loops: CDR1 KGHDR, CDR2 SFDVKD. The CDR3 consists of 13 residues. The J segment lost 2 bases and the V segment lost 3 bases, leaving 0 bases of the junction unmatched. The CDR3 sequence: CATSDGTAYEQYF. The DNA for the CDR3 is TGTGCCACCAGTGATGGGACAGCCTACGAGCAGTACTTC.

V usage is TRBV28 and J usage is TRBJ1-1; D is undetermined. V lost 4 bases to trimming and J lost 1 base, with 13 bases between them. Germline loops: CDR1 MDHEN, CDR2 SYDVKM. The CDR3 totals 15 residues. CDR3 in DNA: TGTGCCAGCAGTTCCGGCGCCGAGGGGAACACTGAAGCTTTCTTT. It yields the protein CASSSGAEGNTEAFF.

This chain links TRBV6-5 with TRBJ1-6; tentatively, D is TRBD1 (5 bases). CDR3 length: 13 amino acids. Trimming removed 10 bases at V and 7 bases at J, with 14 bases between. CDR1 is MNHEY and CDR2 is SVGAGI in the germline V gene. CDR3 loop: CATLGGRNSPLHF. The CDR3 bases are TGTGCCACCCTGGGGGGTAGGAATTCACCCCTCCACTTT.

This chain uses TRBV28 with TRBJ2-1; possible D gene TRBD1, 6 bases. The length of the CDR3 is 17 residues. Trimming pared 4 bases from V and 4 bases from J, leaving 20 bases between. Germline V lookup: CDR1 MDHEN, CDR2 SYDVKM. The CDR3 sequence: CASSSLDRTYRYNEQFF. CDR3 sequence (DNA): TGTGCCAGCAGTTCTTTAGACAGGACCTACAGATACAATGAGCAGTTCTTC.

The V gene is TRBV2, the J gene TRBJ2-5; D unclear. With 5 bases removed from V and 1 base from J, the gap between germline ends came to 11 bases. Germline CDR1 SNHLY, CDR2 FYNNEI. This CDR3 spans 14 amino acids. CDR3 sequence (DNA): TGTGCCAGCAGTCCTCCCGAGCCCCAAGAGACCCAGTACTTC. As protein: CASSPPEPQETQYF.

The gene calls are TRBV6-5 and TRBJ2-3, with 7 nucleotides matching TRBD1. CDR3 length equals 15 residues. Germline CDR1 reads MNHEY; CDR2 reads SVGAGI. V shed 2 bases and J 1 base; nucleotides not matched to a gene: 3. CDR3 sequence reads: CASSYRGHGTDTQYF. CDR3 in DNA: TGTGCCAGCAGTTACAGGGGGCACGGCACAGATACGCAGTATTTT.

As DNA, the CDR3 is TGTGCCAGCAGTACCACAGGGGATAATTCACCCCTCCACTTT. This sequence encodes CASSTTGDNSPLHF. The chain employs TRBV6-6 and TRBJ1-6; TRBD1 matches 7 bases. V lost 5 bases to trimming and J lost 5 bases; unmatched junction nucleotides: 3. Germline V CDR1 and CDR2: MNHNY, SVGAGI (reference sequence). CDR3 size: 14 residues.